The sequence of this T cell receptor (beta chain) was determined in a study of cytomegalovirus exposure and HLA in healthy donors (dated by TCRdb to about 2017). Some background on the complete study: According to an earlier analysis of a few hundred of the donors, about 170 million T cells yielded some 120 million unique TCR beta sequences and about 300 Gb of sequence data. An early release that covered fewer than 800 HLA-typed donors contained approximately 300 gigabases of sequencing data and tens of millions of unique TCR sequences. Among the roughly 410 genotyped donors, about 85% belonged to the genetic ancestry cluster associated with self-reported Caucasian donors. The study aimed to test whether signatures of past pathogen exposure could be identified by cataloging public T cell receptors. Using immunosequencing, the study profiled T cell repertoires from about 650 subjects and related those repertoires to cytomegalovirus serostatus. Besides the first cohort of 500 to 700 subjects, a separate validation cohort made up of some 110 different subjects was used. The study combined high-throughput TCR immunosequencing, statistical association of individual TCRs with disease status, and machine learning to predict cytomegalovirus infection status. In a later analysis, previously published TCR beta repertoires from 550 to 750 donors were re-analyzed and high-resolution HLA genotyping was added so that TCR occurrence patterns could be studied. The later analysis used no new phenotypic data to find candidate immune exposures, relying instead on TCR beta sequences and their occurrence across donors. An earlier analysis of 587 of the donors used high-throughput TCR beta sequencing to judge whether each TCR beta V gene segment behaved as functional or pseudogenic. Alongside the repertoire data, information on donor age, sex, ethnicity and CMV serostatus was compiled. Genome-wide SNP genotypes for about three fifths of the 666 donors were used in a later genetic analysis, which treated that subset as a discovery cohort. All discovery cohort repertoires had been generated using a single sequencing platform. Class I and class II HLA loci were covered by the typing at four-digit resolution. The number of donors typed differed by locus, with roughly 629-640 for A, B, C, DRB1 and DQB1, approximately 500 for DQA1, 600 to 610 for DPA1, and around 450 for DPB1. Because of strong linkage in the cohort, roughly five DR-DQ haplotypes were treated as single units for association and clustering. On average, approximately 250,000 unique TCR beta nucleotide sequences were sequenced per donor among 300 to 500 genotyped donors of the cohort, with around 19% of those sequences being non-productive.

The cohort was made up of 666 healthy bone marrow donors. At the time of sampling, all cohort members were nominally healthy, though unrecorded immune exposures were likely present. The donor tested CMV seronegative, placing the donor among the 350 or so seronegative members of the cohort. A peripheral blood sample was collected from each donor, and TCR beta sequencing was performed on peripheral blood mononuclear cells. Genomic DNA was extracted from the blood cell samples with the Qiagen DNeasy Blood Extraction Kit. Library preparation used the immunoSEQ multiplex PCR assay. For the multiplex PCR, a mixture combining 60 forward primers for TCR Vbeta segments and 13 reverse primers for TCR Jbeta segments was used. The CDR3 region of rearranged TCR beta genes was amplified from genomic DNA with a multiplex PCR assay. The amplified TCR beta libraries were sequenced on the Illumina HiSeq System as 87-base-pair reads. As for the authors' bioinformatics: Across the 600 to 700 repertoires, a later analysis counted roughly 77 million unique TCR beta chains, around 11 million of which were shared by at least two donors. A nearest-neighbor algorithm error-corrected the raw reads and collapsed the reads into unique sequences, merging closely related sequences to remove PCR and sequencing errors. Alignment of CDR3 sequences to IMGT reference sequences was used to assign V, D and J gene segments. For a sequence to be retained, at least a six-nucleotide match to both a V gene segment and a J gene segment was required. Rearrangements were classified as productive when the CDR3 lacked stop codons and remained in frame with V and J, and all other rearrangements were classified as non-productive. Following IMGT convention, CDR3 was defined as the stretch from the second conserved V-encoded cysteine up to the conserved J-encoded phenylalanine. The earlier analysis of about 590 of the donors excluded sequences that lacked an unambiguous match to a single V gene segment. An earlier analysis of approximately 590 of the donors called V segments functional above 56.7% productive rearrangements and segregating when the between-donor standard deviation exceeded 5%. A statistical classification framework was built for diagnosing cytomegalovirus status from the catalog of TCR beta chain sequences. V and J gene assignment, in a later analysis, came from comparing TCR nucleotide sequences with IMGT/GENE-DB human TR gene sequences. Using the TCRdist pipeline, a later analysis assigned CDR3 sequences along with most-parsimonious VDJ recombination scenarios. In a later analysis, every TCR beta chain was defined by the combination of its CDR3 amino acid sequence and its V-gene family, and reads without a unique V-gene family were dropped. To address suspected cross-contamination and a sequencing artifact, a later analysis removed several hundred highly shared, low-generation-probability nucleotide sequences. A later analysis calculated a clonal expansion index for each public chain from normalized within-repertoire ranks of inferred template counts. Generation probabilities in a later analysis came from a VDJ recombination model fitted to out-of-frame rearrangements, and those results were checked against IGoR. Hypergeometric tests were used in a later analysis to score TCR-TCR, TCR-HLA and TCR-CMV co-occurrence, with a repertoire-size bias correction applied to the TCR pairs. In a later analysis, false discovery rates were estimated by permuting HLA or CMV assignments 20 times. A later analysis grouped co-occurring TCRs with DBSCAN, adding TCRdist sequence similarity when clustering within HLA-allele-positive subsets. For co-occurrence clustering, repertoires with fewer than 30,000 or more than 120,000 public chains were excluded, along with five repertoires with anomalous nucleotide sharing. Sourced from immuneACCESS, this table was stored by TCRdb with only in-frame sequences that have V and J called. A share of the clones is absent; for the studies checked, an unresolved V gene accounts for under half, and the remainder has no known explanation. V and J calls and clone size are as listed in that table; D and trimming were resolved from the DNA. This sample lists over 120,000 clones; about 80% were detected once. In total, the top ten clones hold approximately 4.1% of the sample.

The paper as a whole reports these results and caveats: Most CMV-associated TCR beta chains appeared to be HLA-restricted in a later analysis, and the HLA associations seemed to be driven largely by CMV exposure. A cluster of highly shared sequence variants was judged likely to be a technical artifact of the sequencing pipeline. The cohort was sequenced for TCR beta chains only, and without alpha or paired-chain data the features that could be detected were limited. When HLA alleles, especially DR and DQ, strongly co-occurred, TCR associations were difficult to assign to individual alleles. Immune exposure information for the cohort was limited to CMV serostatus. In a later analysis, several top co-occurrence clusters were reported to appear linked to parvovirus B19, influenza, CMV and Epstein-Barr virus. Because counts were too low, 15 to 20 rarely observed V segments, including chromosome 9 orphons, were left out of the earlier analysis of some 600 of the donors. Compared with the roughly 670-donor mean, donors in an Asian-associated ancestry cluster had fewer N-insertions in productive TCRs, according to a later genetic analysis. A further reported finding was that TCR beta sequences accurately predicted the HLA-A and HLA-B alleles for most subjects in the first cohort. Cytomegalovirus status was reported to be diagnosed by the classifier with high specificity and sensitivity in both the original and validation cohorts. In a later analysis, TCR association rates were found to vary across HLA loci, with the most associated TCRs seen for DRB1 alleles and the fewest for HLA-C alleles. According to the authors, the approach could potentially be generalized to other disease states and immunological phenotypes. In a later analysis, HLA-associated TCR beta chains were found to be more clonally expanded and to have lower generation probabilities than equally common non-associated chains. HLA typing was unavailable for some donors at each locus, so association tests used only the typed subset. While some public TCRs were present in many individuals, most TCR sequences turned up only very rarely across donors. Specific HLA alleles were associated with over 15,000 TCR beta sequences at a false discovery rate of 0.05 in a later analysis. A later genetic analysis associated a missense DCLRE1C variant with V-gene and J-gene trimming of TCR beta chains, and an independent cohort replicated the association. Broadly in line with IMGT annotations, most TCR beta V segments showed up in productive rearrangements about 90% or about 30% of the time in an earlier analysis of about 500 of the donors. Roughly uniform sequencing depth across donors was assumed in presence/absence analyses, although this assumption may not hold. Three of the identified cytomegalovirus-associated TCR beta chains were confirmed in vitro to be specific for cytomegalovirus antigens. A total of 150 or so TCR beta chains were listed by the study as associated with cytomegalovirus. Some IMGT-functional V segments, including TRBV6-2 and TRBV6-3, could not be told apart with the 87-base-pair reads, so those segments were excluded. Linkage disequilibrium might explain the correlated functional status among segregating V segments, but an unknown experimental factor could not be excluded.

In regard to this clone: What antigen it recognizes has not been identified. Qualities for individual bases were not recorded, and no much larger clone is one base off.

Compared with germline, V lacks 3 bases and J lacks 4 bases; bases without a gene match: 7. Per the germline V gene, SGDLS is the CDR1 and YYNGEE is the CDR2. The CDR3 runs 15 amino acids, cysteine and phenylalanine included. Just CDR3 DNA is preserved here, 45 bases in frame from base 1. The TCR was taken from a man aged 35 to 55 in good health and CMV-seronegative. The specimen sequenced was PBMCs. The sequence is built from TRBV9 and TRBJ1-2; a stretch of 9 junction bases matches TRBD1. The CDR3 reads as follows: CASSAGDRVSYGYTF. At the DNA level, the sequence is TGTGCCAGCAGCGCTGGGGACAGGGTATCCTATGGCTACACCTTC.